Sequencing of this T cell receptor (beta chain) was carried out in a study of identical twins (dated by TCRdb to the mid-2010s). Background on the whole study: TCR alpha and beta repertoires from monozygotic twins, unrelated adults of various ages and cord blood were deep-sequenced to test whether fetal clonotypes persist. To rule out contamination, the twin experiments were replicated at different times with different library preparation protocols. Results and caveats for the whole study, not just this receptor: The excess sharing between twins in beta out-of-frame sequences was weaker because fewer shared sequences reduced the signal-to-noise ratio. Fewer insertions were carried by abundant cord blood beta clonotypes; a weaker similar trend was observed in young adult naive repertoires, while no such trend was observed in memory repertoires. Invariant T cells such as MAIT and iNKT could partly confound zero-insertion analyses, though diverse VJ usage argued against this for most clonotypes. Recombination models systematically underestimated out-of-frame TCR alpha sharing in monozygotic twins but agreed with sharing between unrelated individuals. Out-of-frame TCR alpha sequences shared between twins showed an excess of low generation-probability sequences compared with coincidental sharing between unrelated individuals. Because the same donors could not be followed over many years, the conclusions relied on cross-sectional statistical analysis.

The library was prepared using 5' RACE. The data were produced on an Illumina HiSeq 2000. A universal primer binding site was added through template switching, and the final cDNA carried a unique molecular identifier so that TCR cDNA molecules could be counted accurately. Specific primers in the conserved constant-segment region were used to synthesize first-strand cDNA for the TCR alpha and beta chains. To control for contamination, every cDNA library was double barcoded, receiving both a SMART-Mk sample barcode and Illumina barcodes. TruSeq adapter sequences and Illumina sample barcodes were added in two successive PCR steps. The Illumina HiSeq platform was used with custom primers to sequence TCR alpha and beta cDNA libraries. Regarding the original processing steps: MiGEC was used to process raw reads and extract unique molecular identifiers, and MiXCR was used to find CDR3 positions. Recombination models were inferred per individual with the repgenHMM and IGoR tools using an EM algorithm. Shared clonotype analysis was performed with the tcR package in R, normalizing sharing by the product of cloneset sizes. To study raw recombination free of thymic and clonal selection effects, out-of-frame nonproductive sequences were analyzed. TCRdb passed the public sequencing reads through fastp at Q25 and MiXCR, retaining productive beta sequences. Records with the same CDR3 protein are collapsed into one entry carrying the most frequent genes and DNA. These V and J calls originate from TCRdb's pipeline instead of the authors' own analysis. The sample records 1.5 million to 2 million distinct CDR3 sequences, about 32% of which are singletons. Roughly 0.3% of the sample rests with the top ten.

The V end loses 7 bases and the J end loses 4 bases, and a stretch of 13 bases separates them. Its CDR3 holds 12 amino acids, cysteine through phenylalanine. The kept DNA is CDR3 alone, 36 bases in frame from the first base. CDR1 SQVTM and CDR2 ANQGSEA are derived from the germline V gene. Every donor was a healthy Caucasian. On this clonotype itself: Its antigen is not yet known. No base quality information exists; no much larger clone differs at one position.

The V and J segments used are TRBV29-1 and TRBJ1-2, with an unclear D gene assignment. This receptor was identified in a newborn girl in good health. The sample taken for sequencing was cord blood. The CDR3 here reads CSATDGGYGYTF. Read as DNA, the sequence is TGCAGCGCCACTGACGGAGGCTATGGCTACACCTTC.